The rows below give T cell receptor beta chains drawn from one sample of a study of blood T cell repertoires in COVID-19. The protocol was immunoSEQ multiplex PCR, while the TCRdb copy is restricted to in-frame clones and leaves out a portion. Of approximately 220,000 clones in the sample, approximately 86% are singletons; the top ten hold just over 2.5%. The specimen sequenced was PBMCs or T cells enriched from blood (not recorded which). The receptors originated from a woman in her 30s with acute COVID-19. Both conserved end residues are part of each CDR3. The D gene is left open where the match is weak. Only some rows state a clone size, as once, few, many or a class for expanded clones.

D gene	V gene	clone size	J gene	CDR3 DNA	CDR3 protein
TRBD1	TRBV6-5	once	TRBJ1-1	TGTGCCAGCAGTCGTCCCGGGACAGTGAACACTGAAGCTTTCTTT	CASSRPGTVNTEAFF
TRBD1	TRBV11-2	once	TRBJ1-2	TGTGCCAGCAGCTTAGGGTGGACAGGGGGCAACTATGGCTACACCTTC	CASSLGWTGGNYGYTF
NA	TRBV11-2	NA	TRBJ1-2	TGTGCCAGCAGTCCTCCAGGGCCTTTCTATGGCTACACCTTC	CASSPPGPFYGYTF
TRBD1	TRBV7-9	NA	TRBJ2-5	TGTGCCAGCAGCTTACTCAGGGGGACACGGGAGACCCAGTACTTC	CASSLLRGTRETQYF
TRBD1	TRBV19	NA	TRBJ1-1	TGTGCCAGTAGTATCGGGACAGGGCTTCCTGAAGCTTTCTTT	CASSIGTGLPEAFF
TRBD1	TRBV7-2	NA	TRBJ2-7	TGTGCCAGCAGCTTAGACAGGGGGTCGTCCTACGAGCAGTACTTC	CASSLDRGSSYEQYF
TRBD2	TRBV11-3	NA	TRBJ2-1	TGTGCCAGCAGCCCCGGCGGGGCGGGGGGGCCCCGTTGGCAGTTCTTC	CASSPGGAGGPRWQFF
NA	TRBV5-1	NA	TRBJ1-1	TGCGCCAGCAGCGACAGCGCGGACACTGAAGCTTTCTTT	CASSDSADTEAFF
TRBD1	TRBV29-1	NA	TRBJ1-6	TGCAGCGCCCGTGCAGGGGGCGATTATAATTCACCCCTCCACTTT	CSARAGGDYNSPLHF
NA	TRBV4-1	NA	TRBJ1-1	TGCGCCAGCAGCCTGAGTTCTCTGAACACTGAAGCTTTCTTT	CASSLSSLNTEAFF
TRBD1	TRBV10-3	NA	TRBJ1-4	TGTGCCATCAGTCGGACAGGGTCTGGCGAAAAACTGTTTTTT	CAISRTGSGEKLFF
NA	TRBV30	NA	TRBJ1-5	TGTGCCTGGACCCCGGGGGGGGCCTATCAGCCCCAGCATTTT	CAWTPGGAYQPQHF
NA	TRBV11-2	NA	TRBJ2-7	TGTGCCAGCAGCTTAGTTTCGGACAGCTCCTACGAGCAGTACTTC	CASSLVSDSSYEQYF
NA	TRBV5-6	NA	TRBJ1-6	TGTGCCAGCAGCTTGGCTCCAGCGTCAAATTCACCCCTCCACTTT	CASSLAPASNSPLHF
NA	TRBV29-1	once	TRBJ2-1	TGCAGCGTTGAGACCGAGACTTTCTACAATGAGCAGTTCTTC	CSVETETFYNEQFF
TRBD1	TRBV19	NA	TRBJ1-5	TGTGCCAGTAGTCGACAGGGCATGGTCGGTCAGCCCCAGCATTTT	CASSRQGMVGQPQHF
TRBD1	TRBV6-2/TRBV6-3	NA	TRBJ2-5	TGTGCCAGCAGTTTGACAGGGGGGTACCAAGAGACCCAGTACTTC	CASSLTGGYQETQYF
NA	TRBV27	NA	TRBJ1-2	TGTGCCAGCAGTCCCCAGGACAGTTACCTCTATGGCTACACCTTC	CASSPQDSYLYGYTF
NA	TRBV11-3	once	TRBJ1-6	TGTGCCAGCAGCTTAGTTCCAGATTCACCCCTCCACTTT	CASSLVPDSPLHF
NA	TRBV5-1	once	TRBJ2-2	TGCGCCAGCAGCGGCACAGGGACGGCCGGGGAGCTGTTTTTT	CASSGTGTAGELFF
NA	TRBV30	once	TRBJ2-7	TGTGCCTGGAGCTCGGACCTAGCCGGGGAGCAGTACTTC	CAWSSDLAGEQYF
NA	TRBV12-5	NA	TRBJ1-1	TGTGCTAGTGGGTTCATGAACACTGAAGCTTTCTTT	CASGFMNTEAFF
TRBD1	TRBV9	NA	TRBJ2-2	TGTGCCAGCAGCCCTAGGACAGGGACGAACACCGGGGAGCTGTTTTTT	CASSPRTGTNTGELFF
NA	TRBV27	NA	TRBJ1-5	TGTGCCAGCAGGGGACCTACAGGGTTGCAGCCCCAGCATTTT	CASRGPTGLQPQHF
TRBD1	TRBV12-3/TRBV12-4	NA	TRBJ2-7	TGTGCCAGCAGGGGACAGGGACCTCCGGAGCAGTACTTC	CASRGQGPPEQYF
TRBD1	TRBV4-1	NA	TRBJ1-1	TGCGCCAGCAGCCAAGAGGACAGGGGGGAGAACACTGAAGCTTTCTTT	CASSQEDRGENTEAFF
NA	TRBV12-3/TRBV12-4	NA	TRBJ1-3	TGTGCCAGCAGTTTACGGTCCGGAAACACCATATATTTT	CASSLRSGNTIYF
NA	TRBV6-1	once	TRBJ1-6	TGTGCCAGCAGTGGAACCACAGGGTTTTTCGTAAGCTCCTATAATTCACCCCTCCACTTT	CASSGTTGFFVSSYNSPLHF
TRBD1	TRBV19	NA	TRBJ2-3	TGTGCCAGTGAAAACAGGGGCGGCACAGATACGCAGTATTTT	CASENRGGTDTQYF
NA	TRBV15	NA	TRBJ2-7	TGTGCCACCAGCAGAGATCGGGATCGTTACTACGAGCAGTACTTC	CATSRDRDRYYEQYF
TRBD1	TRBV10-2	few	TRBJ1-2	TGCGCCAGCACTCCGGACAGGGGGGGCTATGGCTACACCTTC	CASTPDRGGYGYTF
NA	TRBV19	NA	TRBJ2-2	TGTGCCAGTAGTATCACAATCAACAGGGAGCTGTTTTTT	CASSITINRELFF
NA	TRBV28	NA	TRBJ2-7	TGTGCCAGCAGTTCCCCCGGGGAGACCCACGAGCAGTACTTC	CASSSPGETHEQYF
NA	TRBV5-1	NA	TRBJ2-2	TGCGCCAGCAATAGGGGGACGAACACCGGGGAGCTGTTTTTT	CASNRGTNTGELFF
NA	TRBV2	NA	TRBJ1-3	TGTGCCAGCAAACGAAGTACCAGCTCTGGAAACACCATATATTTT	CASKRSTSSGNTIYF
NA	TRBV6-4	NA	TRBJ2-6	TGTGCCAGCAGTGACCGGGTTTACTCAGGGTCTGGGGCCAACGTCCTGACTTTC	CASSDRVYSGSGANVLTF
TRBD1	TRBV19	NA	TRBJ2-1	TGTGCCAGTAGTATGTTCGGGACAGGGCTTTATGAGCAGTTCTTC	CASSMFGTGLYEQFF
TRBD1	TRBV27	NA	TRBJ1-2	TGTGCCAGCAGAATAGGGACAGAACATATCTATGGCTACACCTTC	CASRIGTEHIYGYTF
NA	TRBV6-4	once	TRBJ2-1	TGTGCCAGCAGTGCCAGCTCACGGGATGAGCAGTTCTTC	CASSASSRDEQFF
TRBD1	TRBV6-4	NA	TRBJ1-1	TGTGCCAGCAGCCCGAACGGGGTTTACGGGACAGCCCAGAACACTGAAGCTTTCTTT	CASSPNGVYGTAQNTEAFF
TRBD1	TRBV7-8	NA	TRBJ2-7	TGTGCCAGCAGCTCAGGACAGGCCTACCTAGACGAGCAGTACTTC	CASSSGQAYLDEQYF
NA	TRBV5-6	NA	TRBJ2-3	TGTGCCACCTGCAGGGGGACTTTACTGGGCACAGATACGCAGTATTTT	CATCRGTLLGTDTQYF
NA	TRBV27	NA	TRBJ2-5	TGTGCCAGCAGTTCGGGCACAGGGGCGGGGGAGACCCAGTACTTC	CASSSGTGAGETQYF
TRBD2	TRBV19	NA	TRBJ2-1	TGTGCCGCCAGTAGTAGACTAGCGGGGGGAGACTATGTATACAATGAGCAGTTCTTC	CAASSRLAGGDYVYNEQFF
TRBD2	TRBV11-2	NA	TRBJ2-5	TGTGCCAGCAGCTCTCAGCGGGGGGTCCAAGAGACCCAGTACTTC	CASSSQRGVQETQYF
TRBD1	TRBV12-3/TRBV12-4	NA	TRBJ2-7	TGTGCCAGCAGTCCCGGGACAGGCCACGAGCAGTACTTC	CASSPGTGHEQYF
NA	TRBV7-8	NA	TRBJ1-2	TGTGCCAGCAGCTTTGATGATTACGGCTATGGCTACACCTTC	CASSFDDYGYGYTF
NA	TRBV7-8	NA	TRBJ2-1	TGTGCCAGCGGGGCAAGATCTATTGATGAGCAGTTCTTC	CASGARSIDEQFF
NA	TRBV16	NA	TRBJ1-3	TGTGCCAGCAGCCAAGTTGGACAGAGCTCTGGAAACACCATATATTTT	CASSQVGQSSGNTIYF
TRBD1	TRBV10-2	once	TRBJ1-2	TGCGCCAGCAGTGAATCGGGAGGGGGCTTCTATGGCTACACCTTC	CASSESGGGFYGYTF
TRBD1	TRBV11-2	NA	TRBJ1-2	TGTGCCAGCAGCAATATCCGGACAGGGACGAACTATGGCTACACCTTC	CASSNIRTGTNYGYTF
NA	TRBV10-2	once	TRBJ2-7	TGCGCCAGCAAAGGACTCTCGAGCTCCTACGAGCAGTACTTC	CASKGLSSSYEQYF
TRBD2	TRBV7-2	NA	TRBJ2-7	TGTGCCAGCAGCACCCGACTAGCGGGGGGCCATAGCGAGCAGTACTTC	CASSTRLAGGHSEQYF
TRBD2	TRBV12-5	NA	TRBJ2-1	TGTGCTAGTGGTTTCACCCAACCGGGACTAGCGTTCGATGAGCAGTTCTTC	CASGFTQPGLAFDEQFF
NA	TRBV7-8	NA	TRBJ2-1	TGTGCCAGCAGCTTCTTGTCCTACAGGGCTCCCCGGGGCAATGAGCAGTTCTTC	CASSFLSYRAPRGNEQFF